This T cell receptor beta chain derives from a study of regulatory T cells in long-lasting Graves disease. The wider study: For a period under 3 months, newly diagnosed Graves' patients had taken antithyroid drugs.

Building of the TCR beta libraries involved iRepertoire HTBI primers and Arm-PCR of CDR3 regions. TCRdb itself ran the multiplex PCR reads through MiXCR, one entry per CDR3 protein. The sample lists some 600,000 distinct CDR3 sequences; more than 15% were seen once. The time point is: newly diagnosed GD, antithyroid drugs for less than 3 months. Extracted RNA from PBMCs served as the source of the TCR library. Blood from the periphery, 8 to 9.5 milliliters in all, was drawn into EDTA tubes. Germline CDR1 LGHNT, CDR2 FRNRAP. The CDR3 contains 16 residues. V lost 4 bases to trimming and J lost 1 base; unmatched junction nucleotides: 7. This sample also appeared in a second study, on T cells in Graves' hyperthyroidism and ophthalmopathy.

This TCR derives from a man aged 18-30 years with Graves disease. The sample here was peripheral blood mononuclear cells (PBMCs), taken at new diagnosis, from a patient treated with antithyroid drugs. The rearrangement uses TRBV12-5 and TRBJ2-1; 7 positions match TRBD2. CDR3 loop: CASGSDLAVSYNEQFF. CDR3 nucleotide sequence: TGTGCTAGTGGTTCCGATCTAGCGGTTTCCTACAATGAGCAGTTCTTC.